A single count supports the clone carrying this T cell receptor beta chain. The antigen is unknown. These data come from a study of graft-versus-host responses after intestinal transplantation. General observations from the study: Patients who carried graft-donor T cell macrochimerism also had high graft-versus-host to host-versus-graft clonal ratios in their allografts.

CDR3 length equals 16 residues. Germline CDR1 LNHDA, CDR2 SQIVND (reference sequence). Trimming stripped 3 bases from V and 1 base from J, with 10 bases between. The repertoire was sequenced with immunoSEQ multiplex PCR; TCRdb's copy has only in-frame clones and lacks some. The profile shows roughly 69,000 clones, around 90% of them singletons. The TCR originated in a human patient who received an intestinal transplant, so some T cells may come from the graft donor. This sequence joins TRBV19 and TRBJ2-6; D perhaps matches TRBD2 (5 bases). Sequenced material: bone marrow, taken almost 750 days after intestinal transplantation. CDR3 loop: CASSIGEGSGANVLTF. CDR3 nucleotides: TGTGCCAGTAGTATTGGAGAGGGATCTGGGGCCAACGTCCTGACTTTC.